A single sample is the source of the 3 T cell receptor beta chains below, sequenced in a study of T cell repertoires in cytomegalovirus infection. TCRdb analysed the reads with MiXCR anew, one entry per CDR3 protein. The top ten hold roughly a tenth of the sample, which has 490,000 or so distinct CDR3 sequences, about 10% seen once. The sequenced material came from PBMCs. The source is a human donor in good health (CMV status not recorded). Some clones in this sample may be carry-over from other donors' samples.

The chain combines TRBV19 with TRBJ1-2; 9 bases are a match to TRBD1. This CDR3 is 15 amino acids long. V lost 0 bases and J lost 5; bases outside the gene matches: 4. The germline V gene has CDR1 LNHDA and CDR2 SQIVND (reference sequence). The CDR3 region is CASSIDRGQGYGYTF. Written as DNA, the CDR3 is TGTGCCAGTAGTATAGATCGGGGACAGGGATATGGCTACACCTTC.

This clonotype was observed many times. This rearrangement joins TRBV6-1 to TRBJ1-6; possible D gene TRBD1, 5 bases. The CDR3 is made up of 13 amino acids. Germline loops: CDR1 MNHNS, CDR2 SASEGT. The germline V and J ends were trimmed by 10 bases and 11 bases, with 18 bases remaining between them. CDR3 loop: CATKRQRGAPLHF. DNA of the CDR3: TGTGCCACTAAAAGGCAGCGGGGCGCACCCCTCCACTTT.

This clonotype was found many times. The J gene is TRBJ1-2, the V gene TRBV6-1; 11 nucleotides agree with TRBD1. V dropped 0 bases and J dropped 7; count of bases not matched to a gene: 1. Germline assignment: CDR1 MNHNS and CDR2 SASEGT. The CDR3 is 14 amino acids. The CDR3 sequence: CASSEADRGLGYTF. For the CDR3, the DNA is TGTGCCAGCAGTGAAGCGGACAGGGGGCTTGGCTACACCTTC.